These 23 T cell receptor beta chains share one sample of origin, sequenced in a study of cytomegalovirus exposure and HLA in healthy donors. The study ran its PCR with 60 Vbeta and 13 Jbeta primers. Using immunoSEQ multiplex PCR, the repertoire was profiled, and TCRdb retains in-frame clones only, with some absent. The profile shows roughly 190,000 clones, about 69% of them singletons. The specimen was PBMCs. The receptors derive from a young man in good health and CMV-seropositive.

This chain connects TRBV6-5 to TRBJ2-1; no firm D call. Between the trimmed V and J ends, which lost 0 bases and 6 bases, there was a span of 9 bases. The CDR3 extends over 14 amino acids. The germline V gene encodes CDR1 MNHEY and CDR2 SVGAGI. CDR3 nucleotide sequence: TGTGCCAGCAGTTACTCGATGCGATCCAATGAGCAGTTCTTC. This translates into CASSYSMRSNEQFF.

The chain joins TRBV7-3 to TRBJ1-2; D call uncertain. Trimming cost V 5 bases and J 3 bases, with 13 bases left between them. The germline V gene has CDR1 SGHTA and CDR2 FQGTGA. The CDR3 sequence is 14 residues long. The CDR3 protein is CASSHRAGDYGYTF. The CDR3 bases are TGTGCCAGCAGCCACCGCGCGGGCGACTATGGCTACACCTTC.

The chain couples TRBV6-5 to TRBJ1-3; 7 bases fit TRBD1. With V trimmed by 6 bases and J by 2 bases, 7 bases remained unmatched. CDR1 is MNHEY and CDR2 is SVGAGI in the germline V gene. The CDR3 loop spans 15 amino acids. The CDR3, as DNA: TGTGCCAGCAGCCTCGACAGGGTCCCTGGAAACACCATATATTTT. It translates to CASSLDRVPGNTIYF.

This rearrangement joins TRBV29-1 to TRBJ2-2, with 15 bases aligning to TRBD2. The CDR3 is 17 residues long. V was clipped by 7 bases and J by 0 bases; unmatched bases: 6. Germline CDR1 is SQVTM and CDR2 is ANQGSEA. The CDR3 bases are TGCAGCGCTCTTGGACTAGCGGGAGGGGCGAACACCGGGGAGCTGTTTTTT. Protein sequence: CSALGLAGGANTGELFF.

J is TRBJ2-1 and V is TRBV11-1; the D gene is possibly TRBD2 (6 bases). This CDR3 is built from 14 residues. Germline V gene data show CDR1 as SGHAT and CDR2 as FQDESV (reference sequence). V was clipped by 5 bases and J by 7 bases, with 15 bases between them. The CDR3 DNA reads TGTGCCAGCAGCCATACAGGCGGGGAGAATGAGCAGTTCTTC. It codes for CASSHTGGENEQFF.

This chain links TRBV7-9 with TRBJ1-1; no clear D. The germline CDR1 and CDR2 sequences are SEHNR and FQNEAQ (reference sequence). The CDR3 consists of 15 residues. Trimming left V 7 bases short and J 4 bases short, with 19 bases between. CDR3 sequence: CASTRSGSSGTEAFF. The DNA for the CDR3 is TGTGCCAGCACCCGGAGCGGCAGTTCGGGCACTGAAGCTTTCTTT. Combining the CDR3 with reference TRBV7-9 and TRBJ1-1 gives the whole variable domain DTGVSQNPRHKITKRGQNVTFRCDPISEHNRLYWYRQTLGQGPEFLTYFQNEAQLEKSRLLSDRFSAERPKGSFSTLEIQRTEQGDSAMYLCASTRSGSSGTEAFFGQGTRLTVV.

This chain joins TRBV27 and TRBJ2-7; possibly TRBD2 for D (6 bases). V dropped 4 bases and J dropped 2 bases, with 12 bases sitting between them. The CDR3 covers 14 residues. Germline V gene data show CDR1 as MNHEY and CDR2 as SMNVEV (reference sequence). CDR3 amino acids: CASSSRDWAYEQYF. The CDR3 DNA is TGTGCCAGCAGTTCCCGGGACTGGGCCTACGAGCAGTACTTC.

CDR3 bases: TGTGCCTGGAGTAGTGGGGGAGGGGAGACCCAGTACTTC. This sequence encodes CAWSSGGGETQYF. The rearrangement joins TRBV30 to TRBJ2-5; 7 bases are shared with TRBD2. The germline gives CDR1 GTSNPN, CDR2 SVGIG (reference sequence). V lost 2 bases and J lost 5; bases outside the gene matches: 5. The length of the CDR3 is 13 residues.

The rearrangement links TRBV27 to TRBJ1-1; TRBD1 might be the D (5 bases). Germline values: CDR1 MNHEY, CDR2 SMNVEV (reference sequence). The ends were cut back, 6 bases at V and 5 bases at J, with 13 bases in the middle. The CDR3 runs 13 residues. The CDR3 DNA follows: TGTGCCAGCAGCAGCGCGGGGCTAACTGAAGCTTTCTTT. Its translation is CASSSAGLTEAFF.

The chain recombines TRBV28 with TRBJ2-1, with 8 positions matching TRBD2. The germline gives CDR1 MDHEN, CDR2 SYDVKM. V lost 6 bases to trimming and J lost 3 bases; unmatched junction nucleotides: 7. CDR3 size: 15 residues. The CDR3 is CASSYGGEGYNEQFF. The DNA of the CDR3 is TGTGCCAGCAGCTACGGGGGGGAAGGCTACAATGAGCAGTTCTTC. The full variable domain, its missing parts supplied by reference TRBV28 and TRBJ2-1, is DVKVTQSSRYLVKRTGEKVFLECVQDMDHENMFWYRQDPGLGLRLIYFSYDVKMKEKGDIPEGYSVSREKKERFSLILESASTNQTSMYLCASSYGGEGYNEQFFGPGTRLTVL.

This clone occurred a few times. The V gene is TRBV5-1, the J gene TRBJ2-1; D remains unclear. V was clipped by 0 bases and J by 3 bases, with 13 bases between them. This CDR3 spans 16 amino acids. The germline gives CDR1 SGHRS, CDR2 YFSETQ. CDR3 coding DNA: TGCGCCAGCAGCTTGGGAGTCCTCCCCCTCTACAATGAGCAGTTCTTC. It specifies CASSLGVLPLYNEQFF.

The chain joins TRBV5-1 to TRBJ2-5, with no clear D. Germline CDR1 SGHRS, CDR2 YFSETQ. V shed 4 bases and J shed 3 bases, with 13 bases lying between them. The CDR3 sequence is 14 residues long. CDR3 residues: CASSPRPYEETQYF. The DNA of the CDR3 is TGCGCCAGCAGCCCGAGGCCATACGAAGAGACCCAGTACTTC.

The chain recombines TRBV7-9 with TRBJ2-1; D possibly corresponds to TRBD2 (6 bases). Trimming cost V 0 bases and J 13 bases, with 10 bases left between them. Germline CDR1 SEHNR, CDR2 FQNEAQ (reference sequence). This CDR3 has 12 residues. CDR3 DNA sequence: TGTGCCAGCAGCTTAGCGGGGGACTCACAGTTCTTC. Encoded protein: CASSLAGDSQFF.

This clone was seen only a few times. This rearrangement joins TRBV4-3 to TRBJ2-5; D is undetermined. V lost 0 bases, J lost 1 base, and 9 bases lay in between. Germline loops: CDR1 LGHNA, CDR2 YSLEER. This CDR3 is 15 amino acids long. CDR3 bases: TGCGCCAGCAGCCAAGATATCCTCTCCCAAGAGACCCAGTACTTC. Its translation is CASSQDILSQETQYF.

With regard to this clone: Other DNA sequences from this sample encode an identical CDR3 as well. The chain is built from TRBV5-1 and TRBJ2-2; D is uncertain. In germline, CDR1 is SGHRS, CDR2 YFSETQ. Trimming cost V 0 bases and J 5 bases, with 5 bases left between them. The CDR3 runs to 13 residues. The CDR3 loop reads CASSLGATGELFF. The DNA for the CDR3 is TGCGCCAGCAGCTTGGGAGCAACCGGGGAGCTGTTTTTT.

The chain joins TRBV27 to TRBJ2-7, with 9 bases matching TRBD1. The CDR3 is made up of 14 amino acids. Trimming took 2 bases from V and 3 from J; bases not matched to a gene: 2. The germline V gene encodes CDR1 MNHEY and CDR2 SMNVEV (reference sequence). The CDR3 sequence is CASSLGTGSYEQYF. The CDR3 DNA follows: TGTGCCAGCAGTTTAGGGACAGGGAGCTACGAGCAGTACTTC.

A single count supports this clone. The chain combines TRBV19 with TRBJ2-3, with TRBD2 as a possible D gene (6 bases). This CDR3 has 21 amino acids. Germline CDR1 and CDR2: LNHDA and SQIVND (reference sequence). V was pared by 1 base and J by 5 bases, with 31 bases between. For the CDR3, the DNA is TGTGCCAGTAGTATAGGGACGACATTAAACTTCGGGGGAGGATGGATAGATACGCAGTATTTT. Its protein is CASSIGTTLNFGGGWIDTQYF.

J is TRBJ2-2 and V is TRBV14, with 8 bases fitting TRBD2. V trimming: 4 bases; J trimming: 6 bases; junction bases outside the gene matches: 4. Per the germline V gene, CDR1 is SGHDN and CDR2 is FVKESK. The CDR3 covers 14 residues. The CDR3 bases are TGTGCCAGCAGCCCAGTAGCGGGGTCCGGGGAGCTGTTTTTT. The encoded protein is CASSPVAGSGELFF.

The chain employs TRBV29-1 and TRBJ1-5, with 8 bases aligning to TRBD1. CDR3 length: 13 residues. The V segment lost 6 bases and the J segment 4 bases; nucleotides outside the gene matches: 5. Germline-derived CDR1 and CDR2 are SQVTM and ANQGSEA. CDR3 bases: TGCAGCGTGGGGACAGGAGAGAATCAGCCCCAGCATTTT. This gives the protein CSVGTGENQPQHF.

The chain recombines TRBV4-1 with TRBJ2-5; D might be TRBD1 (6 bases). CDR1 and CDR2 from the germline V gene are MGHRA and YSYEKL. The CDR3 consists of 15 residues. The V end was cut by 0 bases, the J end by 4 bases, with 12 bases between. CDR3 residues: CASSQDRGFRETQYF. DNA for the CDR3: TGCGCCAGCAGCCAAGACAGGGGTTTTAGAGAGACCCAGTACTTC.

J is TRBJ2-1 and V is TRBV15; 8 bases match TRBD2. The ends lost 7 bases at V and 1 base at J; junction bases unmatched: 9. The CDR3 totals 16 residues. Germline CDR1 and CDR2: LNHNV and YYDKDF (reference sequence). The CDR3 sequence: CATTRGREESYNEQFF. CDR3 sequence (DNA): TGTGCCACCACCCGGGGGCGGGAGGAATCCTACAATGAGCAGTTCTTC.

The chain is built from TRBV5-1 and TRBJ2-1; 8 bases are a match to TRBD2. The CDR3 is 16 amino acids. The trim removed 1 base at V and 0 bases at J, leaving 3 bases unmatched. The germline V gene encodes CDR1 SGHRS and CDR2 YFSETQ. The CDR3 protein is CASSLFGGASYNEQFF. CDR3 DNA sequence: TGCGCCAGCAGCTTGTTCGGGGGGGCCTCCTACAATGAGCAGTTCTTC.

This clone has a handful of counts. This chain joins TRBV10-3 and TRBJ1-2; 7 bases agree with TRBD1. This CDR3 is built from 16 residues. Per germline, CDR1 ENHRY and CDR2 SYGVKD. The V gene end was trimmed by 10 bases and the J gene end by 5 bases; junction bases not matched to a gene: 19. CDR3 sequence (DNA): TGTGCCACATGGGACCGAGGGGGCGCCAATGAATATGGCTACACCTTC. Its translation: CATWDRGGANEYGYTF.